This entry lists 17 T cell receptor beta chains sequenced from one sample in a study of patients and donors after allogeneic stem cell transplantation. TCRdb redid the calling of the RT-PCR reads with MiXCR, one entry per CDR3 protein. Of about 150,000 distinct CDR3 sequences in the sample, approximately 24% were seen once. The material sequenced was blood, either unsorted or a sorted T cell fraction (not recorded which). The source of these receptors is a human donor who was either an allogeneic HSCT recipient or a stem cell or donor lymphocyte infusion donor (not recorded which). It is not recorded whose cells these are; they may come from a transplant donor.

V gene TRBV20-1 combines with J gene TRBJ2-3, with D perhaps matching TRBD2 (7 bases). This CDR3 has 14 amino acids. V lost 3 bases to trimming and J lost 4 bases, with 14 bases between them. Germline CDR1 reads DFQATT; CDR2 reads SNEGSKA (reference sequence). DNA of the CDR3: TGCAGTGCTAGCGGGGGGCTGCCCGCAGATACGCAGTATTTT. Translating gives CSASGGLPADTQYF.

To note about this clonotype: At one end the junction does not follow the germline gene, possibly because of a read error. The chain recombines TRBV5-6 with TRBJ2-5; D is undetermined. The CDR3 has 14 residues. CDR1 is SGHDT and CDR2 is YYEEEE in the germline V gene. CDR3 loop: CASSSTIRPPPLDF. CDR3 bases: TGTGCCAGCAGCTCAACTATTAGGCCCCCCCCGTTGGACTTC.

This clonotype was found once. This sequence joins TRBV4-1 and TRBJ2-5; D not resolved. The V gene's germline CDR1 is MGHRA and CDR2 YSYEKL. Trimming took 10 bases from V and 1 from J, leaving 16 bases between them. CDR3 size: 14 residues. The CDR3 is CATSTGRSQETQYF. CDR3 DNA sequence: TGCGCCACCTCAACTGGACGCTCCCAAGAGACCCAGTACTTC.

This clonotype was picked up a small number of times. The CDR3 spells CASSLSGGGTDTQYF. CDR3 in DNA: TGTGCCAGCAGTTTGTCGGGAGGCGGGACAGATACGCAGTATTTT. This chain connects TRBV6-5 to TRBJ2-3; 7 nucleotides agree with TRBD2. The CDR3 totals 15 residues. The V gene's germline CDR1 is MNHEY and CDR2 SVGAGI. J gave up 3 bases and V 4 bases, and 7 bases lay outside the gene matches.

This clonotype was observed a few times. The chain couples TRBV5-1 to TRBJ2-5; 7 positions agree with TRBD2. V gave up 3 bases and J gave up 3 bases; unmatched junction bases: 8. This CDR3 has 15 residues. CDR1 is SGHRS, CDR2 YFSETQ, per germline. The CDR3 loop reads CASSWGSAGEETQYF. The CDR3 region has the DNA TGCGCCAGCAGCTGGGGGTCCGCGGGGGAAGAGACCCAGTACTTC. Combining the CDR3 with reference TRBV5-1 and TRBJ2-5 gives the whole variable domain KAGVTQTPRYLIKTRGQQVTLSCSPISGHRSVSWYQQTPGQGLQFLFEYFSETQRNKGNFPGRFSGRQFSNSRSEMNVSTLELGDSALYLCASSWGSAGEETQYFGPGTRLLVL.

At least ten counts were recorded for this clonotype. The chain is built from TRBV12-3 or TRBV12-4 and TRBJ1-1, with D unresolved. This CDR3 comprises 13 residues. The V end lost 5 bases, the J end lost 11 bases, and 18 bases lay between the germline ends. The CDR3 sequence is CASSLDLTLYAFF. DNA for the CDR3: TGTGCCAGCAGTCTCGATTTGACACTGTACGCTTTCTTT.

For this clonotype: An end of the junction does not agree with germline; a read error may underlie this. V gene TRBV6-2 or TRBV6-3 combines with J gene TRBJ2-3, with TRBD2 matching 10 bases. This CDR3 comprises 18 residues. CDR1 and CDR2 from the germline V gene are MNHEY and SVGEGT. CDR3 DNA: TGTGCCAGCAGTTACTCGAGAGCGGGGGGGCCGGGGAGAGATACGCAGTATTTC. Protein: CASSYSRAGGPGRDTQYF.

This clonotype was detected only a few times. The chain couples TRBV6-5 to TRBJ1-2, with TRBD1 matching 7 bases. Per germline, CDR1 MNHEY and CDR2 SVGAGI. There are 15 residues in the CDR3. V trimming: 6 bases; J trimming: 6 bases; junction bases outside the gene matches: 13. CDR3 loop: CASSPTDRISDGYTF. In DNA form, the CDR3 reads TGTGCCAGCAGCCCGACGGACAGGATCTCCGATGGCTACACCTTC.

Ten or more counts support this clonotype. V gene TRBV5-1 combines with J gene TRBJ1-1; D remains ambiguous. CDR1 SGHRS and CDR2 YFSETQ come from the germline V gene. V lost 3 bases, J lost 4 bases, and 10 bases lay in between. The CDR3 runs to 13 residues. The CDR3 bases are TGCGCCAGCAGCTCAGGACTGAGCACTGAAGCTTTCTTT. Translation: CASSSGLSTEAFF. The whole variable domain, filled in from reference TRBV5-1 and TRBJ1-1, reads KAGVTQTPRYLIKTRGQQVTLSCSPISGHRSVSWYQQTPGQGLQFLFEYFSETQRNKGNFPGRFSGRQFSNSRSEMNVSTLELGDSALYLCASSSGLSTEAFFGQGTRLTVV.

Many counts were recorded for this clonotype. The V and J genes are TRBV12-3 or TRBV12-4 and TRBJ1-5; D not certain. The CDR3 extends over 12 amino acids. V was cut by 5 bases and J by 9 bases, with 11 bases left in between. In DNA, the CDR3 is TGTGCCAGCAGTCCCCCTGGAGGGCCCCAGCATTTT. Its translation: CASSPPGGPQHF.

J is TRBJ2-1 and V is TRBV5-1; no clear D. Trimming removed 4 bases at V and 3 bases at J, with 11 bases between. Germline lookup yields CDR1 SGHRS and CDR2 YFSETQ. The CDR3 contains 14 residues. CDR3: CASSKSLYYNEQFF. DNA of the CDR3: TGCGCCAGCAGCAAAAGTTTATACTACAATGAGCAGTTCTTC.

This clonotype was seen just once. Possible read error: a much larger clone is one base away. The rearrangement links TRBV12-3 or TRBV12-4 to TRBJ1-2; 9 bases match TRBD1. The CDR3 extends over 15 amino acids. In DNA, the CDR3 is TGTCCCAGCAGTTCTTGGGACAGGGAGGGCTATGGCTACACCTTC. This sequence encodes CPSSSWDREGYGYTF.

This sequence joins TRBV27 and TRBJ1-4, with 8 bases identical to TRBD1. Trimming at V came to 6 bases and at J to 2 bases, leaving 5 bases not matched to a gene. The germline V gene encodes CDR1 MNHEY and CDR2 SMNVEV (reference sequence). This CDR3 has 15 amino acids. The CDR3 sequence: CASRRNRGTNEKLFF. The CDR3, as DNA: TGTGCCAGCAGAAGAAACAGGGGGACTAATGAAAAACTGTTTTTT.

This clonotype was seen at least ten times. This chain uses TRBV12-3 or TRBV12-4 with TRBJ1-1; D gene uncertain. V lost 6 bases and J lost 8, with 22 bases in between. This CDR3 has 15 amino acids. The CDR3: CASSPRFTSLPEAFF. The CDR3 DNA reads TGTGCCAGCAGCCCCAGGTTTACGAGTCTCCCCGAAGCTTTCTTT.

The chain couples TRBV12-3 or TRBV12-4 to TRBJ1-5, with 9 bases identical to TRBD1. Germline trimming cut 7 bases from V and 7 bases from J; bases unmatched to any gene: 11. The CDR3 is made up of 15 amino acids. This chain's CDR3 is CASTRGTGSGQPQHF. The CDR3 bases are TGTGCCAGCACACGCGGGACAGGGTCGGGGCAGCCCCAGCATTTT.

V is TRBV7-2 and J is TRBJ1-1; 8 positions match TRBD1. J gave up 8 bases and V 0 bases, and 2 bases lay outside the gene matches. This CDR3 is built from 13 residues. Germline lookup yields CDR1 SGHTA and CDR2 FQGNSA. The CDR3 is CASSLAQGAEAFF. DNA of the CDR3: TGTGCCAGCAGCTTAGCCCAGGGGGCGGAAGCTTTCTTT.

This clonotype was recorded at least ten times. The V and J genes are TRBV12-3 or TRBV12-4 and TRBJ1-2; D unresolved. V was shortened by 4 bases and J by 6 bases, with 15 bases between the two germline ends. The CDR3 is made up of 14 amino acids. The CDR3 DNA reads TGTGCCAGCAGTTCCCCAGGTCCGGGGAATGGCTACACCTTC. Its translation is CASSSPGPGNGYTF.